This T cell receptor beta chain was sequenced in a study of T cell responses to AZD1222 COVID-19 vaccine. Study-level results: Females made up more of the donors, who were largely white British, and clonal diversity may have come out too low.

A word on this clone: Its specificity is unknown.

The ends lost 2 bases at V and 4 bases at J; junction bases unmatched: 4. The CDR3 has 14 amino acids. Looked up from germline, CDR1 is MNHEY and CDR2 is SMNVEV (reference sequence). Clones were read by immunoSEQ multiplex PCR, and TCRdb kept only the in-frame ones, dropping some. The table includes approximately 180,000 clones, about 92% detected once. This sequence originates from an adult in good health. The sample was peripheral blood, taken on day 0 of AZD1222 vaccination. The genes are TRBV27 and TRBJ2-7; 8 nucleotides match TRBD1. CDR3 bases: TGTGCCAGCAGTTTAGCAGGGGGCGAATACGAGCAGTACTTC. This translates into CASSLAGGEYEQYF.